This entry features one TCR beta chain sequence. Germline V gene sequence: CDR1 MDHEN, CDR2 SYDVKM. Trimming shortened V by 5 bases and J by 0 bases, and 13 bases separated the two germline ends. This CDR3 spans 16 amino acids. The sample is drawn from a study of blood T cell repertoires in COVID-19. Sequencing used immunoSEQ multiplex PCR; TCRdb keeps in-frame clones, though not all of them. The profile shows around 300,000 clones, approximately 90% of them singletons. The sequenced sample consisted of PBMCs or T cells enriched from blood (not recorded which). The sequence came from a woman between 45 and 60 years old who had recovered from COVID-19. This chain joins TRBV28 and TRBJ1-4, with D maybe TRBD1 (6 bases). The CDR3 spells CASSIQGQTTNEKLFF. CDR3 DNA sequence: TGTGCCAGCAGTATCCAGGGGCAAACAACTAATGAAAAACTGTTTTTT.